This TCR beta chain is drawn from a study of blood T cell repertoires in COVID-19. Study-wide context: The cDNA or gDNA used as material had been derived from T cells, B-cell-depleted T cells, or PBMCs.

Some clones are missing from TCRdb's copy, which holds only in-frame ones; the method was immunoSEQ multiplex PCR. The sample has roughly 250,000 clones, around 81% seen once. Material: peripheral blood. The sequence was collected from a woman aged 55-70 years with active or convalescent COVID-19.

In nucleotides, the CDR3 is TGTGCCAGCAGCTTATGGGAGATGAAGAACACTGAAGCTTTCTTT. Residues: CASSLWEMKNTEAFF. V is TRBV7-9 and J is TRBJ1-1; D is unclear. Trimming stripped 2 bases from V and 1 base from J, with 11 bases between. The CDR3 extends over 15 amino acids. In germline, CDR1 is SEHNR, CDR2 FQNEAQ (reference sequence).